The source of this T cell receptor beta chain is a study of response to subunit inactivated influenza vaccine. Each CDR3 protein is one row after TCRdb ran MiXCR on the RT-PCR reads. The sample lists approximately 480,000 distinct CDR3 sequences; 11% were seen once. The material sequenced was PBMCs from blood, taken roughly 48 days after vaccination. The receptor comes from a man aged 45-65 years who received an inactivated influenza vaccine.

The CDR3 loop is CASSQEAAGSNTGELFF. The CDR3 bases are TGCGCCAGCAGCCAAGAGGCGGCGGGTTCTAACACCGGGGAGCTGTTTTTT. The chain has TRBV4-3 and TRBJ2-2, with D maybe TRBD2 (5 bases). Trimming shortened V by 0 bases and J by 2 bases, and 13 bases separated the two germline ends. This CDR3 comprises 17 residues. Per the germline V gene, CDR1 is LGHNA and CDR2 is YSLEER.